Presented here are 15 T cell receptor beta chains from one specimen sequenced in a study of blood T cells in healthy people across ages. For the second PCR, which ran for roughly 7 to 11 cycles, a sample-barcoded 5' primer and a J-beta primer mix were used. TCRdb re-analysed the 5' RACE reads in MiXCR, keeping a single row per CDR3 protein. This table has roughly 560,000 distinct CDR3 sequences, 24% appearing once. The same data also contributed to another study, on T cells of mothers and their children.

Sequencing was performed on blood. These receptors were taken from a boy aged 5-17 years in good health.

This clonotype has just a few counts. This sequence joins TRBV6-6 and TRBJ2-5; perhaps TRBD1 as D (6 bases). V lost 4 bases and J lost 1, with 16 bases in between. Germline V gene sequence: CDR1 MNHNY, CDR2 SVGAGI (reference sequence). CDR3 size: 16 residues. The CDR3 loop is CASSLIGQTRQETQYF. Written as DNA, the CDR3 is TGTGCCAGCAGTTTAATCGGACAGACGCGCCAAGAGACCCAGTACTTC.

The chain uses TRBV7-9 and TRBJ2-3; D is undetermined. The germline gives CDR1 SEHNR, CDR2 FQNEAQ (reference sequence). The CDR3 extends over 15 amino acids. V lost 5 bases and J lost 0, with 12 bases in between. CDR3 in DNA: TGTGCCAGCAGCGCCAATCCCGTCAGCACAGATACGCAGTATTTT. This translates into CASSANPVSTDTQYF.

This clonotype was seen only a few times. The V call is TRBV29-1, the J call TRBJ2-5; possible D gene TRBD2, 5 bases. CDR3 length: 15 amino acids. The V gene lost 2 bases and the J gene lost 0 bases, with 13 bases spanning the gap. Looked up from germline, CDR1 is SQVTM and CDR2 is ANQGSEA. This CDR3 is CSVESPSRYQETQYF. DNA of the CDR3: TGCAGCGTTGAATCCCCTAGCAGGTACCAAGAGACCCAGTACTTC.

This chain joins TRBV20-1 and TRBJ2-7; D is unclear. The CDR3 is made up of 13 amino acids. The V gene lost 3 bases and the J gene lost 4 bases, with 13 bases spanning the gap. Germline CDR1 is DFQATT and CDR2 is SNEGSKA (reference sequence). This CDR3 reads CSARILRRYEQYF. The CDR3 nucleotides are TGCAGTGCTAGGATTCTCCGGCGGTACGAGCAGTACTTC.

This clonotype has a handful of counts. This chain joins TRBV6-2 or TRBV6-3 and TRBJ2-1; 7 nucleotides align to TRBD1. In germline, CDR1 is MNHEY, CDR2 SVGEGT. This CDR3 region has 14 residues. J lost 7 bases, V lost 2 bases, and 5 bases had no gene match. The CDR3 protein is CASSYGTVLNEQFF. In DNA, the CDR3 is TGTGCCAGCAGTTACGGGACAGTCCTTAATGAGCAGTTCTTC.

Concerning this clonotype itself: One junction end does not reproduce the germline sequence, and a read error may be involved. The chain is built from TRBV27 and TRBJ2-7; a possible D gene is TRBD2 (5 bases). This CDR3 comprises 15 residues. The germline V gene has CDR1 MNHEY and CDR2 SMNVEV (reference sequence). CDR3 nucleotides: TGTGCCAGCAGTTTATACGCAGCGGAACTCTACGAGCAGCACTTC. It codes for CASSLYAAELYEQHF.

The chain employs TRBV6-1 and TRBJ1-4; no clear D gene. CDR1 and CDR2 from the germline V gene are MNHNS and SASEGT. The CDR3 covers 8 residues. Trimming stripped 8 bases from V and 13 bases from J, with 5 bases between. The CDR3 spells CASGVLFF. The DNA of the CDR3 is TGTGCCAGCGGCGTACTGTTTTTT.

The V gene is TRBV6-6, the J gene TRBJ1-3, with 7 bases aligning to TRBD1. Germline CDR1 MNHNY, CDR2 SVGAGI (reference sequence). V was pared by 5 bases and J by 3 bases, with 4 bases of the junction left unmatched. The CDR3 runs 14 residues. The CDR3: CASSVRGSGNTIYF. The CDR3 nucleotides are TGTGCCAGCAGTGTCAGGGGGAGTGGAAACACCATATATTTT.

This clonotype was seen more than once but under ten times. At one end, the junction sequence differs from germline, possibly due to a read error. The chain uses TRBV7-9 and TRBJ2-1, with a possible D match to TRBD1 (5 bases). The CDR3 is 12 residues long. CDR1 and CDR2 (germline): SEHNR, FQNEAQ (reference sequence). DNA for the CDR3: TGTGCCAGCAGCTTAAATGGCAGGGTTCCGTACTTC. It is translated as CASSLNGRVPYF.

The table lists this clonotype with a few counts. The chain carries TRBV5-1 and TRBJ2-7; TRBD2 matches at 9 bases. The J segment lost 5 bases and the V segment lost 2 bases, leaving 5 bases of the junction unmatched. Germline loops: CDR1 SGHRS, CDR2 YFSETQ. The CDR3 has 14 residues. CDR3: CASSFRTSVNEQYF. The CDR3 DNA reads as TGCGCCAGCAGCTTCCGGACTAGCGTTAACGAGCAGTACTTC.

This clonotype was seen a few times. The chain joins TRBV7-9 to TRBJ2-1; 8 positions match TRBD2. Germline trimming cut 4 bases from V and 4 bases from J; bases unmatched to any gene: 3. Germline lookup yields CDR1 SEHNR and CDR2 FQNEAQ (reference sequence). This CDR3 has 14 amino acids. CDR3 residues: CASSSGLGYNEQFF. The CDR3 DNA is TGTGCCAGCAGCTCGGGACTAGGGTACAATGAGCAGTTCTTC.

The chain employs TRBV25-1 and TRBJ1-2; D is possibly TRBD1 (6 bases). The CDR3 loop spans 16 amino acids. Between the trimmed V and J ends, which lost 6 bases and 7 bases, there was a span of 24 bases. Germline V gene lookup returns CDR1 MGHDK and CDR2 SYGVNS. CDR3 DNA: TGTGCCAGCAGCGCCCCGCTGGGGGGGGCGGAACCTGGCTACACCTTC. Protein: CASSAPLGGAEPGYTF.

This clonotype was observed a few times. V and J are TRBV20-1 and TRBJ2-1; D possibly corresponds to TRBD2 (7 bases). Trimming removed 0 bases from V and 6 bases from J, with 12 bases in between. CDR1 is DFQATT, CDR2 SNEGSKA, per germline (reference sequence). The CDR3 is 14 residues long. The CDR3 nucleotides read TGCAGTGCTAGAGATCGGAGGGGGGGCAATGAGCAGTTCTTC. Protein product: CSARDRRGGNEQFF.

Remarks on this clonotype: One end of the junction varies from germline; a read error may be responsible. The rearrangement links TRBV6-6 to TRBJ1-2; weak D call: TRBD1 (5 bases). The length of the CDR3 is 13 residues. Germline CDR1 reads MNHNY; CDR2 reads SVGAGI (reference sequence). CDR3 amino acids: CASRPQDNHGYTF. CDR3 nucleotide sequence: TGTGCCAGCAGACCACAGGATAACCATGGCTACACCTTC.

This chain joins TRBV20-1 and TRBJ1-6; 8 bases match TRBD1. This CDR3 contains 15 residues. From germline, CDR1 is DFQATT and CDR2 SNEGSKA (reference sequence). V shed 5 bases, J shed 4 bases, and the junction held 7 bases outside the gene matches. This CDR3 reads CSAPDRESYNSPLHF. The DNA for the CDR3 is TGCAGTGCTCCGGACAGGGAATCGTATAATTCACCCCTCCACTTT.